Included here is one T cell receptor (beta chain) sequence, with context. This entry belongs to a study of blood T cell repertoires in COVID-19. Study details: Samples taken during acute and convalescent COVID-19 were collected in the United States, Italy and Spain.

J gave up 5 bases and V 8 bases, and 11 bases lay outside the gene matches. CDR1 MDHEN and CDR2 SYDVKM come from the germline V gene. CDR3 size: 14 residues. Participants were aged roughly 18 to 89 years, lived in 25 or so US areas, and enrolled virtually. Sequencing used immunoSEQ multiplex PCR; TCRdb keeps in-frame clones, though not all of them. Of roughly 290,000 clones listed, 75% to 90% are singletons. The sequence came from a woman aged 30 to 39 who had recovered from COVID-19. The sample comprised PBMCs or T cells enriched from blood (not recorded which). The chain employs TRBV28 and TRBJ1-2; 7 bases match TRBD1. For the CDR3, the DNA is TGTGCCAGCGGACCGAACAGGGGCGCGTATGGCTACACCTTC. Translating it yields CASGPNRGAYGYTF.